This entry features one T cell receptor beta chain sequence. These data belong to a study of blood T cell repertoires in COVID-19. On the study more broadly: COVID-19 samples collected from the United States, Italy and Spain covered acute and convalescent phases.

The Seattle patients, enrolled during active infection, were followed longitudinally. In the study's own analysis: Quantification of nucleated cells was approximated via reference gene primer amplification. Sequencing used immunoSEQ multiplex PCR; TCRdb keeps in-frame clones, though not all of them. The D gene and trimming were derived from the DNA, and the V and J assignments and clone size from that table. Of 130,000 or so clones in the sample, 70% to 80% were seen once. This TCR was recovered from an older woman with COVID-19, enrolled during active disease. The sequencing input was peripheral blood.

CDR3 nucleotide sequence: TGTGCCAGCAGCCAGGGACAGAACAATGAGCAGTTCTTC. It is translated as CASSQGQNNEQFF. This chain links TRBV11-1 with TRBJ2-1; 7 bases map to TRBD1. This CDR3 region has 13 residues. Germline V gives CDR1 SGHAT, CDR2 FQDESV (reference sequence). J gave up 5 bases and V 5 bases, and 3 bases lay outside the gene matches. The whole variable domain, remainder taken from reference TRBV11-1 and TRBJ2-1, is EAEVAQSPRYKITEKSQAVAFWCDPISGHATLYWYRQILGQGPELLVQFQDESVVDDSQLPKDRFSAERLKGVDSTLKIQPAELGDSAMYLCASSQGQNNEQFFGPGTRLTVL.